Following are 6 T cell receptor beta chains from one sample sequenced in a study of control samples from healthy donors and cancer patients. The table came from immunoSEQ multiplex PCR; TCRdb's copy has only in-frame clones and leaves some out. The sample contains around 120,000 clones, more than 80% of which appear only once. The source material was PBMCs. These receptors originate from a woman in her forties or fifties with colorectal cancer.

The V and J genes are TRBV7-7 and TRBJ2-5, with D unclear. Germline loops: CDR1 SSHAT, CDR2 FNYEAQ (reference sequence). V was cut by 5 bases and J by 1 base, with 8 bases left in between. The CDR3 sequence is 13 residues long. Here the CDR3 DNA reads TGTGCCAGCAGCAAGACGTTCCAAGAGACCCAGTACTTC. Its translation: CASSKTFQETQYF.

The table lists this clone with a count of one. The rearrangement joins TRBV29-1 to TRBJ1-4; D may be TRBD1 (5 bases). Germline V gene data show CDR1 as SQVTM and CDR2 as ANQGSEA. With 7 bases removed from V and 1 base from J, the gap between germline ends came to 13 bases. The CDR3 length is 14 residues. This chain's CDR3 is CSGYDGGTNEKLFF. The CDR3 nucleotides are TGCAGCGGATACGACGGGGGAACTAATGAAAAACTGTTTTTT.

This clone was observed a single time. The chain recombines TRBV19 with TRBJ2-5; D is uncertain. Trimming shortened V by 3 bases and J by 2 bases, and 7 bases separated the two germline ends. The CDR3 length is 13 residues. In germline, CDR1 is LNHDA, CDR2 SQIVND (reference sequence). In DNA form, the CDR3 reads TGTGCCAGTAGTATTTCGAAACAAGAGACCCAGTACTTC. Amino acids: CASSISKQETQYF.

This clone has just a few counts. V and J are TRBV9 and TRBJ2-3; TRBD2 agrees at 7 bases. Trimming removed 4 bases from V and 4 bases from J; junction bases left unmatched: 12. This CDR3 has 16 amino acids. CDR1 SGDLS and CDR2 YYNGEE come from the germline V gene. This CDR3 is CASSRTSATTADTQYF. CDR3 DNA: TGTGCCAGCAGCCGTACTAGCGCGACCACGGCAGATACGCAGTATTTT.

The chain joins TRBV3-1 (or the pseudogene TRBV3-2) to TRBJ2-1; possibly TRBD2 for D (6 bases). Germline CDR1 reads LGHDT; CDR2 reads YNNKEL (reference sequence). The CDR3 spans 12 residues. V was shortened by 0 bases and J by 10 bases, with 7 bases between the two germline ends. The CDR3 loop reads CASSQEAGEQFF. In nucleotides, the CDR3 is TGTGCCAGCAGCCAAGAGGCGGGAGAGCAGTTCTTC.

The chain carries TRBV6-5 and TRBJ2-7; D is unresolved. Looked up from germline, CDR1 is MNHEY and CDR2 is SVGAGI. V lost 7 bases, J lost 7 bases, and 20 bases lay in between. The CDR3 is 14 residues long. CDR3 DNA: TGTGCCAGCAATAACCCGGGCCCATCCCGGGAGCAGTACTTC. It yields the protein CASNNPGPSREQYF.